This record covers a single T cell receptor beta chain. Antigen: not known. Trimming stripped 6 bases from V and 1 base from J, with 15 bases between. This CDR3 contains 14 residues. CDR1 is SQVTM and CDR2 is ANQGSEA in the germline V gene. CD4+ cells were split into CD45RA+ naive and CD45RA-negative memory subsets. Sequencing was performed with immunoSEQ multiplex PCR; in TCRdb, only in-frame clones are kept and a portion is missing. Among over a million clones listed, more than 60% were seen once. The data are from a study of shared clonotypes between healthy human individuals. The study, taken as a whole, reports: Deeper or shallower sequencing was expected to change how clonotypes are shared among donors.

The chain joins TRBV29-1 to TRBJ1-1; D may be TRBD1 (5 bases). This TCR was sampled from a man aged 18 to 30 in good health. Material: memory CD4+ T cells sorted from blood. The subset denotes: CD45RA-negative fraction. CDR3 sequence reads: CSVAKDSTNTEAFF. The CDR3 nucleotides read TGCAGCGTCGCAAAAGACAGTACGAACACTGAAGCTTTCTTT.